One and the same sample provided the 14 T cell receptor beta chains below, sequenced in a study of human T cells and chemical hapten exposure. TCRdb redid the calling of the RACE reads with MiXCR, one entry per CDR3 protein. Here the sample spans about 100,000 distinct CDR3 sequences, more than 9.5% being singletons. This sample's time point: patch test 2, 6 weeks after DPC sensitization. This sample's treatment: therapeutic diphenylcyclopropenone sensitization with weekly scalp DPC. Sample: whole blood, taken in connection with sensitization to the hapten diphenylcyclopropenone (DPC). These receptors were taken from a woman aged 40 to 55 with alopecia areata. Some clones in this sample may be carry-over from other donors' samples.

This clonotype has a count of ten or more. This chain joins TRBV16 and TRBJ2-7; weak D call: TRBD1 (7 bases). The CDR3 runs to 16 residues. V was shortened by 0 bases and J by 3 bases, with 15 bases between the two germline ends. Germline assignment: CDR1 KGHSY and CDR2 FQNENV. The CDR3 protein is CASSQSTPGGNYEQYF. The CDR3 DNA reads as TGTGCCAGCAGCCAATCGACGCCAGGGGGGAACTACGAGCAGTACTTC.

The table lists this clonotype with many counts. The V gene is TRBV5-8, the J gene TRBJ1-6; D is unresolved. Germline V gene data show CDR1 as SGHTS and CDR2 as YDEGEE. This CDR3 comprises 14 residues. Trimming removed 2 bases from V and 10 bases from J, with 13 bases in between. CDR3 DNA: TGTGCCAGCAGCTTTCGAACGGGATCATCACCCCTCCACTTT. It is translated as CASSFRTGSSPLHF.

The chain is built from TRBV20-1 and TRBJ2-5; no clear D gene. Germline V gene data show CDR1 as DFQATT and CDR2 as SNEGSKA (reference sequence). The CDR3 consists of 10 residues. The CDR3 sequence is CSPYAETQYF. The CDR3 nucleotides are TGCAGCCCCTACGCCGAGACCCAGTACTTC.

This clonotype showed up many times. J is TRBJ1-3 and V is TRBV19, with D possibly being TRBD1 (6 bases). The CDR3 runs to 14 residues. Germline V CDR1 and CDR2: LNHDA, SQIVND (reference sequence). V lost 5 bases to trimming and J lost 4 bases, with 12 bases between them. CDR3 DNA sequence: TGTGCCAGTAGTCCCGGGACACCAGGAAACACCATATATTTT. This codes for CASSPGTPGNTIYF. Full variable domain (outside the CDR3, taken from reference TRBV19 and TRBJ1-3): DGGITQSPKYLFRKEGQNVTLSCEQNLNHDAMYWYRQDPGQGLRLIYYSQIVNDFQKGDIAEGYSVSREKKESFPLTVTSAQKNPTAFYLCASSPGTPGNTIYFGEGSWLTVV.

The chain combines TRBV18 with TRBJ2-3, with D unclear. V was pared by 3 bases and J by 0 bases, with 7 bases between. The CDR3 is 14 residues long. The germline V gene encodes CDR1 KGHSH and CDR2 LQKENI. The CDR3 protein is CASSPGLSTDTQYF. The CDR3, as DNA: TGTGCCAGCTCACCCGGGCTCAGCACAGATACGCAGTATTTT. Full variable domain (outside the CDR3, taken from reference TRBV18 and TRBJ2-3): NAGVMQNPRHLVRRRGQEARLRCSPMKGHSHVYWYRQLPEEGLKFMVYLQKENIIDESGMPKERFSAEFPKEGPSILRIQQVVRGDSAAYFCASSPGLSTDTQYFGPGTRLTVL.

The CDR3 region is CSALPDQSYGYTF. The CDR3 region has the DNA TGCAGTGCTCTCCCTGATCAAAGCTATGGCTACACCTTC. The J gene is TRBJ1-2, the V gene TRBV20-1; D call uncertain. The length of the CDR3 is 13 residues. With 5 bases removed from V and 4 bases from J, the gap between germline ends came to 14 bases. Germline CDR1 is DFQATT and CDR2 is SNEGSKA (reference sequence).

This clonotype was picked up many times. CDR3 nucleotide sequence: TGTGCCAGCAGTAGTACTAGCGGGAGTTTGTACGAGCAGTACTTC. Translating it yields CASSSTSGSLYEQYF. The V and J genes are TRBV25-1 and TRBJ2-7; 11 bases fit TRBD2. J was trimmed by 4 bases and V by 5 bases; bases with no gene match: 7. The CDR3 spans 15 residues. CDR1 is MGHDK, CDR2 SYGVNS, per germline.

This clonotype was found a few times. This chain uses TRBV7-8 with TRBJ2-7; D uncertain. The CDR3 covers 13 residues. Trimming cost V 5 bases and J 11 bases, with 19 bases left between them. Germline V gene lookup returns CDR1 SGHVS and CDR2 FQNEAQ. This CDR3 reads CASSPYTQAPEYF. CDR3 DNA: TGTGCCAGCAGCCCGTACACCCAAGCCCCGGAGTACTTC.

The V and J genes are TRBV5-1 and TRBJ2-2, with 8 positions matching TRBD2. This CDR3 comprises 21 residues. The germline gives CDR1 SGHRS, CDR2 YFSETQ. V lost 0 bases to trimming and J lost 0 bases; unmatched junction nucleotides: 16. The CDR3 loop is CASSLGKPAGALTANTGELFF. The CDR3 DNA is TGCGCCAGCAGCTTGGGGAAGCCAGCGGGAGCCCTAACTGCGAACACCGGGGAGCTGTTTTTT.

This clonotype was counted once. Since a much larger clone is just one base distant, this may be a read error. The CDR3 region has the DNA TGTGCCTGGAGGACAGCCAATAATTCACCCTTCCACTTT. Translated: CAWRTANNSPFHF. This chain connects TRBV30 to TRBJ1-6, with a possible D match to TRBD1 (5 bases). From germline, CDR1 is GTSNPN and CDR2 SVGIG (reference sequence). This CDR3 is built from 13 residues.

This clonotype came up a few times. This chain links TRBV11-2 with TRBJ1-1; D is unresolved. In germline, CDR1 is SGHAT, CDR2 FQNNGV. CDR3 length: 14 residues. V shed 4 bases and J shed 0 bases, with 9 bases lying between them. The CDR3 reads CASSSSRMNTEAFF. The CDR3 DNA sequence: TGTGCCAGCAGCTCCAGCCGGATGAACACTGAAGCTTTCTTT.

The chain links TRBV7-9 to TRBJ2-1; 9 nucleotides match TRBD2. CDR1 SEHNR and CDR2 FQNEAQ come from the germline V gene (reference sequence). Trimming at V came to 5 bases and at J to 5 bases, leaving 13 bases not matched to a gene. CDR3 size: 17 residues. The CDR3 loop is CASSQGLMLAGNNEQFF. CDR3 DNA: TGTGCCAGCAGCCAAGGCCTCATGCTAGCGGGAAACAATGAGCAGTTCTTC.

This clonotype has a handful of counts. This chain joins TRBV30 and TRBJ2-7; 11 nucleotides line up with TRBD2. With 2 bases clipped from V and 2 bases from J, the junction kept 5 bases outside the gene matches. Germline CDR1 reads GTSNPN; CDR2 reads SVGIG (reference sequence). The CDR3 extends over 15 amino acids. CDR3 sequence (DNA): TGTGCCTGGAGTCCGGGACTAGCGGAGGCCTACGAGCAGTACTTC. Encoded protein: CAWSPGLAEAYEQYF.

The rearrangement joins TRBV11-2 to TRBJ2-3; 7 bases line up with TRBD2. Germline V gene lookup returns CDR1 SGHAT and CDR2 FQNNGV. The V segment lost 5 bases and the J segment 2 bases; nucleotides outside the gene matches: 7. This CDR3 has 15 residues. This chain's CDR3 is CASSPSAGYTDTQYF. The CDR3 region has the DNA TGTGCCAGCAGCCCATCAGCGGGGTACACAGATACGCAGTATTTT.